The following is a T cell receptor (beta chain) sequence with its context. The antigen it recognizes is unknown. No per-base quality is available; no much larger clone lies one base away. These data come from a study of control samples from healthy donors and cancer patients (dated by TCRdb to the early 2020s). The library was obtained by the immunoSEQ multiplex PCR assay. The table comes from immuneACCESS by way of TCRdb, which keeps in-frame sequences with V and J called. Part of the clones is missing from these tables; in studies checked, under half for an unresolved V gene and the rest for unknown reasons. This sample lists around 200,000 clones; about 93% were detected once. Together, the top ten hold about 1.5% of the sample. CDR1 is given as MNHEY and CDR2 as SVGAGI, both from the germline V gene. V is reduced by 5 bases and J by 2 bases, leaving a spacing of 13 bases between them. The CDR3 has 14 amino acids, counting the end cysteine and phenylalanine. Just CDR3 DNA is preserved here, 42 bases in frame from base 1.

Rearrangement joined TRBV6-5 to TRBJ2-7, with a tentative D gene TRBD1 over 5 matching bases. This clonotype originated in a young man in good health. Sequenced input: blood. The DNA sequence is given as TGTGCCAGCAGTCGCCAGGGCGGCCCCTACGAGCAGTACTTC. Its coded protein is CASSRQGGPYEQYF.